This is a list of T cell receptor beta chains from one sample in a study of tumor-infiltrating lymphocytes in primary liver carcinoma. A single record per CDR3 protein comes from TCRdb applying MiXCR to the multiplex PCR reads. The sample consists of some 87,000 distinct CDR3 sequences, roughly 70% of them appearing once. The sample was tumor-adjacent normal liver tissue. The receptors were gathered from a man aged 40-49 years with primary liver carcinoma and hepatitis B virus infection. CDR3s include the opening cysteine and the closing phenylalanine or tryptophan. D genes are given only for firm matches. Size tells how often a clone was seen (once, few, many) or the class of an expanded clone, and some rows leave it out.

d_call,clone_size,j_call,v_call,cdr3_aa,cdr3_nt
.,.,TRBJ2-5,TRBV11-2,CASSSEWGTETQYF,TGTGCCAGCAGTTCAGAATGGGGCACTGAGACCCAGTACTTC
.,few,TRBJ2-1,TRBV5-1,CASSLDGTGSSYNEQFF,TGCGCCAGCAGCTTGGATGGAACGGGGAGCTCCTACAATGAGCAGTTCTTC
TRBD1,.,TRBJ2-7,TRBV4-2,CASSLRGQSSYEQYF,TGTGCCAGCAGCCTAAGGGGGCAGAGCTCCTACGAACAGTACTTC
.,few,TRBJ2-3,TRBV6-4,CASSSLGQTTDTQYF,TGTGCCAGCAGTAGCCTAGGACAGACCACAGATACGCAGTATTTT
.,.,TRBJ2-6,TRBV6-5,CASTNRRSGANVLSF,TGTGCCAGTACCAACCGTCGCTCTGGGGCCAACGTCCTGAGTTTC
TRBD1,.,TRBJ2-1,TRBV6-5,CASSWHDRGNEQSF,TGTGCCAGCAGTTGGCATGACAGGGGCAATGAGCAGTCCTTC
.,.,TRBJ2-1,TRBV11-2,CAGSLSYRGPVRQVRSCNEQFF,TGTGCCGGCAGCCTCTCCTACCGGGGTCCCGTGAGACAGGTTCGCTCCTGCAATGAGCAGTTCTTC
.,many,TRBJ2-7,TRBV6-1,CASSEGWDPYEQYF,TGTGCCAGCAGTGAAGGGTGGGACCCCTACGAGCAGTACTTC
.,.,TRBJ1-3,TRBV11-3,CASSMGSGNTIYF,TGTGCCAGTAGCATGGGGTCAGGAAACACCATATATTTT
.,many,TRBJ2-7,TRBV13,CASSKGLYEQYF,TGTGCCAGCAGTAAGGGGCTCTACGAGCAGTACTTC
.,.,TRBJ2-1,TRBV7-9,CASSLGDRFYNEQFF,TGTGCCAGCAGCTTAGGGGACCGTTTCTACAATGAGCAGTTCTTC
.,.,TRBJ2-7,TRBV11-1,CASSLRSPYERYF,TGTGCTAGCAGCTTAAGATCGCCCTACGAGCGGTATTTC
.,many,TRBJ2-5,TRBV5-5,CASSPGQETQYF,TGTGCCAGCAGCCCAGGCCAAGAGACCCAGTACTTC
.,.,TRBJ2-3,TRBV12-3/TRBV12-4,CASSFRRDKDTQYF,TGTGCCAGCAGCTTCCGACGGGATAAAGATACGCAGTATTTT
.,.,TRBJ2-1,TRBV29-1,CSLEPHSSSYNEQFF,TGCAGCTTGGAGCCTCATTCCAGCTCCTACAATGAGCAGTTCTTC
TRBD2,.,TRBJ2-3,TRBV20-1,CSVPRAGARTDTQYF,TGCAGTGTCCCCCGGGCGGGAGCGAGGACAGATACGCAGTATTTT
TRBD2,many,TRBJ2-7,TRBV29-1,CSVGEGSYEQYF,TGCAGCGTTGGGGAGGGGTCCTACGAGCAGTACTTC
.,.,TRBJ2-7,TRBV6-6,CASSGGHIGHYEQYF,TGTGCCAGCAGTGGGGGACACATAGGGCATTATGAGCAGTACTTC
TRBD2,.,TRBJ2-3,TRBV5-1,CTSSLGASGPTDTQYF,TGCACCAGCAGCCTCGGGGCTAGCGGGCCCACAGATACGCAGTATTTT
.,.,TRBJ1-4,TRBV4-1,CASSLAAATNEKLFF,TGCGCCAGCAGTTTGGCGGCTGCAACTAATGAAAAACTGTTTTTT
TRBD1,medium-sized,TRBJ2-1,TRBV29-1,CSVAGTGGLEQFF,TGCAGCGTAGCCGGGACAGGGGGTCTAGAGCAGTTCTTC
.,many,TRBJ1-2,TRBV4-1,CASSLFSFMGGLGYTF,TGCGCCAGCTCGCTCTTTTCTTTCATGGGGGGCTTAGGCTACACCTTC
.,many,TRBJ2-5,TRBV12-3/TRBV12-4,CASSLWGSPSGTQYF,TGTGCCAGCAGCCTCTGGGGCTCCCCCTCGGGGACCCAGTACTTC
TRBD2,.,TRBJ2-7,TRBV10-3,CAITIGASGTYEQHF,TGTGCCATCACAATTGGGGCTAGCGGTACCTACGAGCAGCACTTC
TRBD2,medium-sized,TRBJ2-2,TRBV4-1,CASSQPDSGTNTGELFF,TGCGCCAGCAGCCAACCTGATAGCGGGACGAATACCGGGGAGCTGTTTTTT
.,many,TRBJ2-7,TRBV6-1,CASSEALGEQYF,TGTGCCAGCAGTGAAGCGCTCGGCGAGCAGTACTTC
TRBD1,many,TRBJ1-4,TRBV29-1,CSVEGTGDNEKLFF,TGCAGCGTTGAGGGGACAGGGGATAACGAAAAACTGTTTTTT
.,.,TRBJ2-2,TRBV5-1,CAGRLLTAGMAGELFF,TGCGCCGGCCGCCTATTAACGGCAGGGATGGCCGGGGAGCTCTTTTTT
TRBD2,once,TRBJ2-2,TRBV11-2,CAGMETSGRSGELFF,TGTGCCGGCATGGAGACTAGCGGGAGAAGCGGGGAGCTGTTTTTT
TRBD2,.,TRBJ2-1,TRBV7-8,CASSPGRSKGKINEQFF,TGCGCCAGCAGCCCCGGGAGGTCGAAAGGGAAGATCAATGAGCAGTTCTTC
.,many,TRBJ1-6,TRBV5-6,CASSLDRSSYNSPLHF,TGTGCCAGCAGCTTGGACAGAAGCTCCTATAATTCACCCCTCCACTTT
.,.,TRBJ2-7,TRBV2,CASSEGAGKYF,TGTGCCAGCAGTGAAGGGGCAGGGAAGTACTTC
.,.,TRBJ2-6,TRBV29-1,CSVEPGRTGANVLTF,TGCAGTGTTGAGCCGGGTAGGACTGGGGCCAACGTCCTGACTTTC
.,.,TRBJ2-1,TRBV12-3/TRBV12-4,CASSPTLLLSAEQFF,TGTGCCAGCAGTCCGACATTGCTACTCTCGGCTGAGCAGTTCTTC
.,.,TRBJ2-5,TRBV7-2,CASSLYRGEETQYF,TGTGCCAGCAGCTTATATCGGGGAGAGGAGACCCAGTACTTC
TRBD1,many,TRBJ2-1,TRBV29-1,CSGTGKSYNEQFF,TGCAGCGGGACAGGGAAATCCTACAATGAGCAGTTCTTC
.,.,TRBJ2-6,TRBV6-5,CASTNRLSGVNVLTF,TGTGCCAGCACCAACCGTCTCTCTGGGGTCAACGTCCTGACTTTC
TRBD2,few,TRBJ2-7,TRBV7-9,CASSTSLAGPSYEQYF,TGTGCCAGCAGCACTTCACTAGCGGGGCCATCCTACGAGCAGTACTTC
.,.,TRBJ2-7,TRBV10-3,CAISEAIGSQGLSYEWYF,TGTGCCATCAGTGAGGCGATCGGGTCGCAGGGGCTCTCCTACGAGTGGTACTTC
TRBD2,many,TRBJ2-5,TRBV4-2,CASSQGEGSGQETQYF,TGTGCCAGCAGCCAAGGGGAGGGGTCAGGGCAAGAGACCCAGTACTTC